The 13 T cell receptor beta chains given below trace back to one sample, sequenced in a study of T cells after somatic rescue of genetic block. Assay used: immunoSEQ multiplex PCR; TCRdb lists only in-frame clones, some missing. The data hold tens of thousands of clones, with 80% to 90% observed a single time. Sequencing was performed on peripheral blood mononuclear cells (PBMCs). Source of these receptors: a woman between 18 and 29 years old.

The rearrangement links TRBV2 to TRBJ2-2; 8 bases fit TRBD2. CDR3 length: 13 amino acids. Losses at the gene ends were 8 bases for V and 6 bases for J; bases not matched to a gene: 5. CDR1 is SNHLY, CDR2 FYNNEI, per germline. CDR3 residues: CASRSGSAGELFF. The CDR3 region has the DNA TGTGCCAGCCGGAGCGGGAGCGCCGGGGAGCTGTTTTTT.

The chain carries TRBV7-9 and TRBJ2-1; 8 bases are a match to TRBD2. The V and J ends lost 3 bases and 8 bases, in that order; junction bases with no gene match: 6. Per germline, CDR1 SEHNR and CDR2 FQNEAQ (reference sequence). CDR3 size: 14 residues. CDR3 sequence reads: CASSFGTRGDEQFF. CDR3 in DNA: TGTGCCAGCAGCTTCGGGACTAGGGGCGATGAGCAGTTCTTC.

The rearrangement links TRBV19 to TRBJ2-5, with D hard to call. Germline V gene lookup returns CDR1 LNHDA and CDR2 SQIVND (reference sequence). The V end lost 4 bases, the J end lost 1 base, and 13 bases lay between the germline ends. The CDR3 contains 15 residues. In DNA form, the CDR3 reads TGTGCCAGTAGTACGACCATTAGTCCCCAAGAGACCCAGTACTTC. It encodes CASSTTISPQETQYF.

The CDR3 protein is CASRRVNEQFF. For the CDR3, the DNA is TGTGCCAGCAGGCGTGTCAATGAGCAGTTCTTC. The rearrangement links TRBV5-6 to TRBJ2-1; D unresolved. Germline lookup yields CDR1 SGHDT and CDR2 YYEEEE. The CDR3 totals 11 residues. Between the trimmed V and J ends, which lost 5 bases and 6 bases, there was a span of 6 bases.

The sample holds a few counts of this clone. J is TRBJ1-2 and V is TRBV5-4; TRBD1 matches 10 bases. This CDR3 comprises 15 residues. Trimming cost V 2 bases and J 6 bases; bases outside gene matches: 7. CDR1 is SGHNT and CDR2 is YYREEE in the germline V gene (reference sequence). The CDR3 DNA reads TGTGCCAGCAGCTTACCGGGACAGGGGTCCAATGGCTACACCTTC. It encodes CASSLPGQGSNGYTF.

This chain links TRBV4-3 with TRBJ1-2, with 8 positions matching TRBD1. The length of the CDR3 is 17 residues. Germline trimming cut 1 base from V and 0 bases from J; bases unmatched to any gene: 7. Looked up from germline, CDR1 is LGHNA and CDR2 is YSLEER. The CDR3 coding sequence is TGCGCCAGCAGCCAAGCCGCCGGGACAGGCGCTAACTATGGCTACACCTTC. Translation: CASSQAAGTGANYGYTF.

The J gene is TRBJ2-7, the V gene TRBV28; 7 bases map to TRBD2. This CDR3 has 15 residues. Germline-derived CDR1 and CDR2 are MDHEN and SYDVKM. The trim removed 1 base at V and 6 bases at J, leaving 9 bases unmatched. CDR3 sequence (DNA): TGTGCCAGCAGTTTATTTTGGGGGGGAGTCCGCGAGCAGTACTTC. As protein: CASSLFWGGVREQYF.

This clone was found a few times. V gene TRBV2 combines with J gene TRBJ2-2; 8 positions match TRBD1. Trimming removed 5 bases from V and 0 bases from J; junction bases left unmatched: 5. In germline, CDR1 is SNHLY, CDR2 FYNNEI. This CDR3 spans 16 amino acids. The chain's CDR3 is CASSPLQGANTGELFF. The CDR3 coding sequence is TGTGCCAGCAGTCCCCTACAGGGGGCGAACACCGGGGAGCTGTTTTTT. The variable domain in full, completed from reference TRBV2 and TRBJ2-2, reads EPEVTQTPSHQVTQMGQEVILRCVPISNHLYFYWYRQILGQKVEFLVSFYNNEISEKSEIFDDQFSVERPDGSNFTLKIRSTKLEDSAMYFCASSPLQGANTGELFFGEGSRLTVL.

The chain joins TRBV4-1 to TRBJ2-3; 7 nucleotides match TRBD2. In germline, CDR1 is MGHRA, CDR2 YSYEKL. The CDR3 sequence is 16 residues long. With V trimmed by 1 base and J by 1 base, 5 bases remained unmatched. The CDR3 DNA sequence: TGCGCCAGCAGCCAAGGGGCGGGAGTGCGCACAGATACGCAGTATTTT. Its protein is CASSQGAGVRTDTQYF.

The rearrangement uses TRBV5-1 and TRBJ2-1; 9 positions agree with TRBD2. Unmatched junction bases numbered 9, after V lost 8 bases and J lost 0 bases. The length of the CDR3 is 16 residues. CDR1 SGHRS and CDR2 YFSETQ come from the germline V gene. The CDR3 bases are TGCGCCAGGACCCCTCGTAGCGGGAGCTCCTACAATGAGCAGTTCTTC. Its translation: CARTPRSGSSYNEQFF.

Turning to this clone: Compared with germline, one end of the junction differs, possibly owing to a read error. This chain joins TRBV7-7 and TRBJ2-3; 7 nucleotides line up with TRBD1. The germline CDR1 and CDR2 sequences are SSHAT and FNYEAQ (reference sequence). CDR3 length: 13 amino acids. CDR3: CASSPTGADTQYF. CDR3 bases: TGTGCTAGCAGCCCCACAGGGGCAGATACGCAGTATTTT.

The chain combines TRBV6-4 with TRBJ2-5; 7 bases align to TRBD2. The CDR3 runs 15 residues. Germline V gene lookup returns CDR1 MRHNA and CDR2 SNTAGT. Germline trimming cut 3 bases from V and 2 bases from J; bases unmatched to any gene: 6. CDR3 in amino acids: CASSESSGEQETQYF. CDR3 coding DNA: TGTGCCAGCAGTGAATCTAGCGGAGAACAAGAGACCCAGTACTTC.

V is TRBV5-1 and J is TRBJ1-1; TRBD1 is a possible D gene (5 bases). The CDR3 runs to 15 residues. The V gene's germline CDR1 is SGHRS and CDR2 YFSETQ. The germline V and J ends were trimmed by 1 base and 1 base, with 11 bases remaining between them. Here the CDR3 reads CASSLTGRENTEAFF. The CDR3 DNA reads as TGCGCCAGCAGCTTGACAGGTCGGGAGAACACTGAAGCTTTCTTT.